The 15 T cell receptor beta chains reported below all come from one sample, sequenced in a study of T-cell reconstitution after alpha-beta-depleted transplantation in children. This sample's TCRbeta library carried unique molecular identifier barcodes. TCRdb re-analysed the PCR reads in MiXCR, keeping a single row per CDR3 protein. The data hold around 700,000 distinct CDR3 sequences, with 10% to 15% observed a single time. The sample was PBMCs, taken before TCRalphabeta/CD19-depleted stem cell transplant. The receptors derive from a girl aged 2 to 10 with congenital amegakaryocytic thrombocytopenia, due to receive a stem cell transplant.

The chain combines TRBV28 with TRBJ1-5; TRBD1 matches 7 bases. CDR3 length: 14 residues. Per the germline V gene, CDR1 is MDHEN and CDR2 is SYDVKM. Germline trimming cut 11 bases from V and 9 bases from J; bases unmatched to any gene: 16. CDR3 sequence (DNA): TGTGCCGCAGGGGGGCAGGGGTTGAGTCGGCCCCAGCATTTT. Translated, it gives CAAGGQGLSRPQHF. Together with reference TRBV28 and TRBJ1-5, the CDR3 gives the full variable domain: DVKVTQSSRYLVKRTGEKVFLECVQDMDHENMFWYRQDPGLGLRLIYFSYDVKMKEKGDIPEGYSVSREKKERFSLILESASTNQTSMYLCAAGGQGLSRPQHFGDGTRLSIL.

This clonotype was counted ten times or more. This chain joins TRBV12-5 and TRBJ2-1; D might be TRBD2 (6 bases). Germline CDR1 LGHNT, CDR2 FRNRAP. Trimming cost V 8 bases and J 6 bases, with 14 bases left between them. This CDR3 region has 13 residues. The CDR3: CASNGRYVNEQFF. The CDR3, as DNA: TGTGCTAGTAACGGGAGATATGTCAATGAGCAGTTCTTC.

CDR3 loop: CSARDLIAADRNYGYTF. CDR3 nucleotide sequence: TGCAGTGCTAGAGATTTAATAGCTGCGGACAGGAACTATGGCTACACCTTC. This chain connects TRBV20-1 to TRBJ1-2, with TRBD1 matching 7 bases. Unmatched junction bases numbered 12, after V lost 0 bases and J lost 2 bases. CDR3 size: 17 residues. The V gene's germline CDR1 is DFQATT and CDR2 SNEGSKA (reference sequence).

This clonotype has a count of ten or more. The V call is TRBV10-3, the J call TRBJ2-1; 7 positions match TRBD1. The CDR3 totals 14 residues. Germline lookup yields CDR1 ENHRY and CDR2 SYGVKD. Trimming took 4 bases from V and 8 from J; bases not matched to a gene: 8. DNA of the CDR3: TGTGCCATCAGTGTCTCCGGGACAGACCATGAGCAGTTCTTC. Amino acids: CAISVSGTDHEQFF.

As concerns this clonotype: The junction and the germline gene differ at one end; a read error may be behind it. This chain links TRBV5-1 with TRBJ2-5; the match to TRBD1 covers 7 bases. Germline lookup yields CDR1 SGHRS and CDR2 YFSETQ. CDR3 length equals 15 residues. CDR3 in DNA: TGCGCCAGCAGCCTTAACAGGGGTCGGCTGGAGACCCAGTGCTTC. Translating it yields CASSLNRGRLETQCF.

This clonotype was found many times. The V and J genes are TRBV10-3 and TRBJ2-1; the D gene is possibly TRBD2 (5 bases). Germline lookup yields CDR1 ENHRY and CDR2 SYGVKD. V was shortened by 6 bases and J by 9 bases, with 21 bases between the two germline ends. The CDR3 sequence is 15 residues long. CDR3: CAIRGEDSTPGEQFF. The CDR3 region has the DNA TGTGCCATCAGGGGAGAGGACTCCACTCCGGGTGAGCAGTTCTTC.

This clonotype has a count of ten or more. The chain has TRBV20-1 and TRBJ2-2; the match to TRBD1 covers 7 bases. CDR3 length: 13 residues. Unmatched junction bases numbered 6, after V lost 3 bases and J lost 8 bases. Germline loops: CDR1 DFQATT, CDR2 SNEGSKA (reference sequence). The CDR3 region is CSARDPGQGELFF. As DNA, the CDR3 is TGCAGTGCTAGGGACCCGGGACAGGGGGAGCTGTTTTTT.

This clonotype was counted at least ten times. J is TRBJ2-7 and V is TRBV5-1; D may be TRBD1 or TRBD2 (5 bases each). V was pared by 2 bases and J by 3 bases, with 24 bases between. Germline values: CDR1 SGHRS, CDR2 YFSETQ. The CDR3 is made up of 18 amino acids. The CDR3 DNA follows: TGCGCCAGCAGCTTCTACCTAACTGGGGCTACTAGTTTCTACGAGCAGTACTTC. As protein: CASSFYLTGATSFYEQYF.

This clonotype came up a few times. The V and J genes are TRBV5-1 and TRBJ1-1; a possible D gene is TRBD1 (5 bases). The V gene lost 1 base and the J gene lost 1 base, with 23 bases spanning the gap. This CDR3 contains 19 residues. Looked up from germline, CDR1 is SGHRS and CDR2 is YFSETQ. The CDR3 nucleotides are TGCGCCAGCAGCTTGAAAACCTGGACCCAGGGCGGGAGGAACACTGAAGCTTTCTTT. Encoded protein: CASSLKTWTQGGRNTEAFF.

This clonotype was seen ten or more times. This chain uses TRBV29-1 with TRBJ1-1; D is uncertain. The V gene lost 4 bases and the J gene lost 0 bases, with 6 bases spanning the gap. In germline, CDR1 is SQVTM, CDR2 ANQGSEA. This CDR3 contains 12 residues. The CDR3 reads CSVVSVNTEAFF. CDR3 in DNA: TGCAGCGTTGTATCGGTGAACACTGAAGCTTTCTTT.

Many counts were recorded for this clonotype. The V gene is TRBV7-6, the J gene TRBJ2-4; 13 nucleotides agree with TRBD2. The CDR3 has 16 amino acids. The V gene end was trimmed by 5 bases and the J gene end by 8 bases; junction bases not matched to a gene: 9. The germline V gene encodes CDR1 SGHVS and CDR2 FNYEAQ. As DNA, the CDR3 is TGTGCCAGCAGCCCGGGACTAGCGGGACCAGGTGACATTCAGTACTTC. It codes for CASSPGLAGPGDIQYF.

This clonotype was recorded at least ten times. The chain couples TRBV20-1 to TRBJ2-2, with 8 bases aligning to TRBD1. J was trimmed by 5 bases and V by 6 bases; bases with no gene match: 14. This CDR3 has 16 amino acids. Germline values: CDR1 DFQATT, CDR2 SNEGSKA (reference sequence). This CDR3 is CSAHSFDRGRTGELFF. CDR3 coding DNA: TGCAGTGCCCACTCGTTTGACAGGGGTAGAACCGGGGAGCTGTTTTTT.

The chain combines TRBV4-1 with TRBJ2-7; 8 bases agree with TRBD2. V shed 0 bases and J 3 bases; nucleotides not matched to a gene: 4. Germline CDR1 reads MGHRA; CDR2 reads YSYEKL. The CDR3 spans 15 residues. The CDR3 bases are TGCGCCAGCAGCCAAGATGGCGGGAGGTTCTACGAGCAGTACTTC. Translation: CASSQDGGRFYEQYF.

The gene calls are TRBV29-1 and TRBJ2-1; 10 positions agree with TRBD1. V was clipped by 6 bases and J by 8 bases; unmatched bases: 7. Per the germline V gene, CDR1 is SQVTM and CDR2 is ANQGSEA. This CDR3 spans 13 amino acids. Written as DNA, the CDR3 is TGCAGCGTGGGGGGACAGGGGAGGTATGAGCAGTTCTTC. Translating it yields CSVGGQGRYEQFF.

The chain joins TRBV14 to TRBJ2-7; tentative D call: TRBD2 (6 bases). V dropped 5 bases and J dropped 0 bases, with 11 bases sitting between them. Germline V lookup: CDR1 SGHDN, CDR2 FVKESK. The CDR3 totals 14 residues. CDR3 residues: CASSGLSGSYEQYF. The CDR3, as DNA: TGTGCCAGCAGCGGCCTTAGCGGCTCCTACGAGCAGTACTTC.